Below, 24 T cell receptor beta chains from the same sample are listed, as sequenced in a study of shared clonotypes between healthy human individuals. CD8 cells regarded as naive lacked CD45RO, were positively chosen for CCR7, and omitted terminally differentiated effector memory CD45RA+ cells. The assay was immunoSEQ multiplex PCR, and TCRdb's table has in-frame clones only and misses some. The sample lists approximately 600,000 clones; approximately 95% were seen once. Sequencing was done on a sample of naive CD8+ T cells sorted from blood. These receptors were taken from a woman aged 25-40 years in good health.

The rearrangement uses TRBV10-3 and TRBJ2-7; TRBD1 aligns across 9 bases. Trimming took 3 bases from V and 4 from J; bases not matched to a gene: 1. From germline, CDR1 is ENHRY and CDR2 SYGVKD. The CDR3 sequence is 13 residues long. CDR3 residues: CAISDDRGYEQYF. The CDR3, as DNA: TGTGCCATCAGTGATGACAGGGGGTACGAGCAGTACTTC.

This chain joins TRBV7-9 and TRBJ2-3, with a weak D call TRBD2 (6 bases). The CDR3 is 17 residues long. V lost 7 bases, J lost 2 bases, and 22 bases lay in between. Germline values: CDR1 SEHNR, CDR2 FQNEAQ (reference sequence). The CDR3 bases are TGTGCCAGCAACCTCCCCAGTTGGGGGGTCGACACAGATACGCAGTATTTT. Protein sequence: CASNLPSWGVDTDTQYF.

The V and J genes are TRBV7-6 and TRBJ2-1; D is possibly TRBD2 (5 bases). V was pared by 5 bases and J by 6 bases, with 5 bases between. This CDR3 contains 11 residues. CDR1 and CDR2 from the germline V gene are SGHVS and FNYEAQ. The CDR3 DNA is TGTGCCAGCAGCGGAGGCAATGAGCAGTTCTTC. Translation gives CASSGGNEQFF.

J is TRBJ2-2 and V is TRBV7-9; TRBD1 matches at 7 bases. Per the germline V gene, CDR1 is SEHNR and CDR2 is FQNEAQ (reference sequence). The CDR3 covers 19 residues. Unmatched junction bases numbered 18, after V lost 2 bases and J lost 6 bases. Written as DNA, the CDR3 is TGTGCCAGCAGCTTAATACATCTTCAGGACAGGCTGTATCCCGGGGAGCTGTTTTTT. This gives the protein CASSLIHLQDRLYPGELFF.

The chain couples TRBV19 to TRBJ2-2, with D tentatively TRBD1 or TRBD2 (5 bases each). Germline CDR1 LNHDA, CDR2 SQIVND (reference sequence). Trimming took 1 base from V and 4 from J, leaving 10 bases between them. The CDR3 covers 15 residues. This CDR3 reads CASSIVYGGTGELFF. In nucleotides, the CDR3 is TGTGCCAGTAGTATAGTGTATGGGGGCACCGGGGAGCTGTTTTTT.

The CDR3 nucleotides are TGTGCCAGCAGCTTAGCAAAAAATGAGCAGTTCTTC. This codes for CASSLAKNEQFF. The chain employs TRBV7-9 and TRBJ2-1, with D unresolved. The CDR3 runs to 12 residues. Looked up from germline, CDR1 is SEHNR and CDR2 is FQNEAQ (reference sequence). Trimming pared 0 bases from V and 7 bases from J, leaving 4 bases between.

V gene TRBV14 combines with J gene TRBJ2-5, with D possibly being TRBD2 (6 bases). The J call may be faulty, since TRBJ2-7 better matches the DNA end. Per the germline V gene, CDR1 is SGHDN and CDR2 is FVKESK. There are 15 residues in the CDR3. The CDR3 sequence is CASSRGAGKLNEQYF. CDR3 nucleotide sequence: TGTGCCAGCAGCCGCGGTGCGGGAAAGCTAAACGAGCAGTACTTC.

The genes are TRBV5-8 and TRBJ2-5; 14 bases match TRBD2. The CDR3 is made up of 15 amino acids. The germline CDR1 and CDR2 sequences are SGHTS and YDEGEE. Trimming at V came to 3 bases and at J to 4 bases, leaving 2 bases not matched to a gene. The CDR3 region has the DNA TGTGCCAGCAGCTGGGGGACTAGCGGGAGAGAGACCCAGTACTTC. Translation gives CASSWGTSGRETQYF.

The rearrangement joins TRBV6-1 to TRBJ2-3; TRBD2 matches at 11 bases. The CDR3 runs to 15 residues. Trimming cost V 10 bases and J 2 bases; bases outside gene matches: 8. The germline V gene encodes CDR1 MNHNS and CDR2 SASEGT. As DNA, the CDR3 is TGTGCCAACGGGACTAGCGGTTCTCTCACAGATACGCAGTATTTT. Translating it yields CANGTSGSLTDTQYF.

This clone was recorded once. The CDR3 coding sequence is TGCGCCAGCAGCTTGGAAGGCAGATACTACGAGCAGTACTTC. Protein sequence: CASSLEGRYYEQYF. The chain combines TRBV5-1 with TRBJ2-7, with D unresolved. CDR3 length equals 14 residues. The V gene lost 0 bases and the J gene lost 3 bases, with 10 bases spanning the gap. Germline CDR1 and CDR2: SGHRS and YFSETQ.

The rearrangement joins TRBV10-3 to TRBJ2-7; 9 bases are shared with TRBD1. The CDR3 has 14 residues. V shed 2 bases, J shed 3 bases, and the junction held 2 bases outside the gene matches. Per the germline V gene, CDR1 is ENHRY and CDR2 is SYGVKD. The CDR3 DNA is TGTGCCATCAGTGAGGACAGGGGGGTCTACGAGCAGTACTTC. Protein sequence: CAISEDRGVYEQYF.

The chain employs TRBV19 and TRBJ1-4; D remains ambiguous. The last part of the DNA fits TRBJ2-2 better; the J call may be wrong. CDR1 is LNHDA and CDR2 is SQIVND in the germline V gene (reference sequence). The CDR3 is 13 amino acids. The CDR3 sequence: CASSIDRLQELFF. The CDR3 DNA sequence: TGTGCCAGTAGTATAGATCGGTTACAGGAGCTGTTTTTT.

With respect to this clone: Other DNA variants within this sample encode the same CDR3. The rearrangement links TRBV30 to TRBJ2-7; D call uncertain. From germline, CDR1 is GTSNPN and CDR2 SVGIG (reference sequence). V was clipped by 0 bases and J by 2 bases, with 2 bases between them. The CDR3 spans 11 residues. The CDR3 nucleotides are TGTGCCTGGAGTGTGACCTACGAGCAGTACTTC. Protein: CAWSVTYEQYF.

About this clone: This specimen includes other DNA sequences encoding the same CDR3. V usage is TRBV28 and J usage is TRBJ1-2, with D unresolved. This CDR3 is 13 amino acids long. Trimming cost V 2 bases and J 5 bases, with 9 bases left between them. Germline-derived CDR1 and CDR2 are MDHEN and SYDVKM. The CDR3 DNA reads TGTGCCAGCAGTTTAACGAGGACTTATGGCTACACCTTC. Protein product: CASSLTRTYGYTF.

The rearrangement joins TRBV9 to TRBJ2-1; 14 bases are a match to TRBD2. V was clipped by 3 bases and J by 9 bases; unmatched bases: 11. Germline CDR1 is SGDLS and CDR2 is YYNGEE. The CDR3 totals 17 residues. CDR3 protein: CASSGRLAGGTHGEQFF. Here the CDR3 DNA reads TGTGCCAGCAGCGGTCGACTAGCGGGAGGGACACACGGTGAGCAGTTCTTC.

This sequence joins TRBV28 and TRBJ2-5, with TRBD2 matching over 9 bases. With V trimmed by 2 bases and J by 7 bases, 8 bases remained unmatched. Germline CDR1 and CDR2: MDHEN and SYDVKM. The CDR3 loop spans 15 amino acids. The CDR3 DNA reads TGTGCCAGCAGTTTAACGCGGGAGGGCCTGGGGACCCAGTACTTC. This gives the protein CASSLTREGLGTQYF.

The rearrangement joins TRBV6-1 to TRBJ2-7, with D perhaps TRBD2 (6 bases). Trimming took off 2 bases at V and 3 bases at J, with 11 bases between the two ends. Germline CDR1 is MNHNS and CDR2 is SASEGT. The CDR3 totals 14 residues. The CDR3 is CASSEREMYYEQYF. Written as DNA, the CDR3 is TGTGCCAGCAGTGAACGGGAGATGTACTACGAGCAGTACTTC.

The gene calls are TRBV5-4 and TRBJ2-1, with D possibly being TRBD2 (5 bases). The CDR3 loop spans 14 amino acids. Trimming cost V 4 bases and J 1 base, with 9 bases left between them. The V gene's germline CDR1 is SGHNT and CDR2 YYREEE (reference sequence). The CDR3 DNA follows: TGTGCCAGCAGCATGGACTTGTCCTACAATGAGCAGTTCTTC. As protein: CASSMDLSYNEQFF.

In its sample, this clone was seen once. The CDR3 DNA reads TGTGCCTGGAGTGTGGGGCTGCTGGTCGAGCAGTACTTC. Its translation: CAWSVGLLVEQYF. The gene calls are TRBV30 and TRBJ2-7, with D possibly TRBD1 on 5 matching bases. The CDR3 consists of 13 residues. CDR1 and CDR2 from the germline V gene are GTSNPN and SVGIG (reference sequence). V lost 0 bases and J lost 6, with 12 bases in between.

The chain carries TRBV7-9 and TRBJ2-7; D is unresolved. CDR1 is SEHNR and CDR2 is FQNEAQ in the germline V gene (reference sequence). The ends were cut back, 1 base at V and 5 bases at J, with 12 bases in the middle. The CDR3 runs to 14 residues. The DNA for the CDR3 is TGTGCCAGCAGCTTAGATAAGGGTTGGCACGAGCAGTACTTC. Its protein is CASSLDKGWHEQYF.

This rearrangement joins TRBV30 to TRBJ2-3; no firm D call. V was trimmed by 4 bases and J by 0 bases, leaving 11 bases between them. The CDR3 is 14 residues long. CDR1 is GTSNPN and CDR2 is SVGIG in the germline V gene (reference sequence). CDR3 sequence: CAWNRAVSTDTQYF. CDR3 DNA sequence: TGTGCCTGGAACCGGGCGGTTAGCACAGATACGCAGTATTTT.

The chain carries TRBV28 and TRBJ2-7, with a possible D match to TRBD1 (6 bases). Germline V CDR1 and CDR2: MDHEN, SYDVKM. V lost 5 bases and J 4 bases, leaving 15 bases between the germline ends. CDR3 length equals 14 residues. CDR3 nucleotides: TGTGCCAGCAGTCTACAGACAGGTTTATACGAGCAGTACTTC. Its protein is CASSLQTGLYEQYF.

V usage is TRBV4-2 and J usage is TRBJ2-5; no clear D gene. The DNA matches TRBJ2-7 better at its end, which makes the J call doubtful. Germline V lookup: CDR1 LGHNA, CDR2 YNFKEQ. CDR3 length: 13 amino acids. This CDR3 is CASSQESIYEQYF. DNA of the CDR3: TGTGCCAGCAGCCAAGAATCGATCTACGAGCAGTACTTC.

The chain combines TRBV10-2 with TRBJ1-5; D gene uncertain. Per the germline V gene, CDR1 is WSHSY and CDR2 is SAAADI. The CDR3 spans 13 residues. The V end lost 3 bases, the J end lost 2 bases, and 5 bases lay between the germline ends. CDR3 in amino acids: CASSDLGNQPQHF. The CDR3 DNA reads TGCGCCAGCAGTGATTTGGGCAATCAGCCCCAGCATTTT.